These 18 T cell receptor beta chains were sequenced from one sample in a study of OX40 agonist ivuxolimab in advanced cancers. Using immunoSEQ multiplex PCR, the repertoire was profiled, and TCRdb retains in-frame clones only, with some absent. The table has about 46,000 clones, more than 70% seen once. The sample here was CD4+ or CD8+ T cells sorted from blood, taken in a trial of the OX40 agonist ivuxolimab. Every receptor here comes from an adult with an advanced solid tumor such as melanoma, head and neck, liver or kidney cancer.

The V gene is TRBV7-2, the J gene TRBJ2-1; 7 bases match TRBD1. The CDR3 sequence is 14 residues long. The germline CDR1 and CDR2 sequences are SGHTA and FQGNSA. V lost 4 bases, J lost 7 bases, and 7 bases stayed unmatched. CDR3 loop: CASSSWDSKNEQFF. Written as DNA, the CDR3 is TGTGCCAGCAGCTCTTGGGACAGTAAGAATGAGCAGTTCTTC.

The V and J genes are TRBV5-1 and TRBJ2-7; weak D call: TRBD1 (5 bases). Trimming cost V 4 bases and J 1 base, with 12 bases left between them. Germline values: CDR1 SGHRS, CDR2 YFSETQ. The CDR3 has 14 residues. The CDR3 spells CASSLGHQSYEQYF. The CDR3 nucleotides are TGCGCCAGCAGCCTCGGACACCAATCCTACGAGCAGTACTTC.

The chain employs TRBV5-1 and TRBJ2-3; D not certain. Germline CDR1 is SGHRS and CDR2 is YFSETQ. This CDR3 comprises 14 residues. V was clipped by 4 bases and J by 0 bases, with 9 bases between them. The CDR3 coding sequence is TGCGCCAGCAGCCGAGACGGCAGCACAGATACGCAGTATTTT. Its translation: CASSRDGSTDTQYF.

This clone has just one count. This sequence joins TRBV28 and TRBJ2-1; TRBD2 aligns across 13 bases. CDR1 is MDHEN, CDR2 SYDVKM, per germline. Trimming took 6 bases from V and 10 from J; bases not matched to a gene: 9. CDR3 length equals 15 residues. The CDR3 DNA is TGTGCCAGCAGCTCGGGACTAGCGGGATCGCGGGAGCAGTTCTTC. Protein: CASSSGLAGSREQFF.

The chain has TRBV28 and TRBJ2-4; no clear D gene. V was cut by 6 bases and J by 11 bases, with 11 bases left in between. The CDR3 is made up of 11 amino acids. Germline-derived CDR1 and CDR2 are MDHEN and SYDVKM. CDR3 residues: CASSSPRVQYF. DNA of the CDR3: TGTGCCAGCAGCTCTCCCCGGGTTCAGTACTTC.

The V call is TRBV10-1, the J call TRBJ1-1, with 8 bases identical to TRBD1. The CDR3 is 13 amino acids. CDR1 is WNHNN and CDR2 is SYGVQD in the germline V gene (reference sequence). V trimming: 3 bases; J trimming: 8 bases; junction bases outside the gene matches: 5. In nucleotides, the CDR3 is TGCGCCAGCAGTGACACGGACAGGGTCGAAGCTTTCTTT. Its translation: CASSDTDRVEAFF.

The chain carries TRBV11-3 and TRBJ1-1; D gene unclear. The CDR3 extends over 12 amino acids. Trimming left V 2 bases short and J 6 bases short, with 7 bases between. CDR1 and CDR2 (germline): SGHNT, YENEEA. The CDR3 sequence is CASSLTTSEAFF. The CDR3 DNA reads TGTGCCAGCAGCTTAACCACTTCTGAAGCTTTCTTT.

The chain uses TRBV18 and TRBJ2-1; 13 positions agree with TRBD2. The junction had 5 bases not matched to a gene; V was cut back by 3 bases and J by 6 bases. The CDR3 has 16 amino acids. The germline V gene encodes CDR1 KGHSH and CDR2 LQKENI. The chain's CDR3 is CASSPRLAGGVNEQFF. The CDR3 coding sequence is TGTGCCAGCTCACCTCGACTAGCGGGAGGTGTCAATGAGCAGTTCTTC.

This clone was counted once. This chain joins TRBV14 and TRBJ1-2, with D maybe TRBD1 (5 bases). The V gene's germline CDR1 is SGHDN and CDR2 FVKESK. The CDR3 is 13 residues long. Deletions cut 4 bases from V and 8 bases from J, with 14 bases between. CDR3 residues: CASSPGGWKGYTF. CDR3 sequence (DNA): TGTGCCAGCAGCCCCGGGGGGTGGAAAGGCTACACCTTC.

CDR3 sequence: CATQQGAILYEQYF. In DNA, the CDR3 is TGTGCCACCCAACAGGGGGCGATCCTCTACGAGCAGTACTTC. J is TRBJ2-7 and V is TRBV10-3; 9 bases are shared with TRBD1. CDR3 length: 14 amino acids. Germline values: CDR1 ENHRY, CDR2 SYGVKD. J gave up 3 bases and V 10 bases, and 10 bases lay outside the gene matches.

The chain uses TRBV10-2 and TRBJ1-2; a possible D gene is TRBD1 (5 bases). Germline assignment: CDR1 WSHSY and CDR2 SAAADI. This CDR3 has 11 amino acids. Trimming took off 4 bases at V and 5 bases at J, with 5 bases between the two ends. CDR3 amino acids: CASSGQYGYTF. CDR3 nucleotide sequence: TGCGCCAGCAGTGGACAGTATGGCTACACCTTC.

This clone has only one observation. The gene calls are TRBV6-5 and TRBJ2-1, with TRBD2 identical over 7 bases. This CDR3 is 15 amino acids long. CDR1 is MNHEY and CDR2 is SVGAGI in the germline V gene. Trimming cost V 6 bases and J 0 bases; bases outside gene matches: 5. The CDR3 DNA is TGTGCCAGCAGGGTTGGGGACTACTCCTACAATGAGCAGTTCTTC. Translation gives CASRVGDYSYNEQFF.

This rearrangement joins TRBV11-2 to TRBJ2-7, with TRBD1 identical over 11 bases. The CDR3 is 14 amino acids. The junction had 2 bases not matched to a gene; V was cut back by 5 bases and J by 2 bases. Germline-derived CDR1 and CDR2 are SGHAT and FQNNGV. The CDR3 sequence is CASSRGQGAYEQYF. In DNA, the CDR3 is TGTGCCAGCAGCCGGGGACAGGGGGCCTACGAGCAGTACTTC.

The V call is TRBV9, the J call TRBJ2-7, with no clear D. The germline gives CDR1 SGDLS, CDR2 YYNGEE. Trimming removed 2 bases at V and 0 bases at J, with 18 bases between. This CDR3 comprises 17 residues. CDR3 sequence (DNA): TGTGCCAGCAGCGTCACCCCGTCGGCATTGGGCTCCTACGAGCAGTACTTC. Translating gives CASSVTPSALGSYEQYF.

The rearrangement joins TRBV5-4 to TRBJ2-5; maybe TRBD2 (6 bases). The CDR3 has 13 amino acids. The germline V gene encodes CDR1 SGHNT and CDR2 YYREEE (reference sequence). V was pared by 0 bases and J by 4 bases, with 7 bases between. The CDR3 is CASSLVGGETQYF. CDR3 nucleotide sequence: TGTGCCAGCAGCTTGGTCGGGGGAGAGACCCAGTACTTC.

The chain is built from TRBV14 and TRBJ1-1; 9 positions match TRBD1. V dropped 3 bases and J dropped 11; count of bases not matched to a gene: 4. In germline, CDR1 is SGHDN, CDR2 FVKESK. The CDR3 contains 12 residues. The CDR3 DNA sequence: TGTGCCAGCAGCCAGGGACAGGGTGGGGCTTTCTTT. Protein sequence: CASSQGQGGAFF.

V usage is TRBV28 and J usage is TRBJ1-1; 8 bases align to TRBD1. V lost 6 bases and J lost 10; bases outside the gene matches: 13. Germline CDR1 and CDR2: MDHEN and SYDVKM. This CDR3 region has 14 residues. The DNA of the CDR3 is TGTGCCAGCAGAGCATCGGGACAGGAGTTCGCAGCTTTCTTT. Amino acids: CASRASGQEFAAFF.

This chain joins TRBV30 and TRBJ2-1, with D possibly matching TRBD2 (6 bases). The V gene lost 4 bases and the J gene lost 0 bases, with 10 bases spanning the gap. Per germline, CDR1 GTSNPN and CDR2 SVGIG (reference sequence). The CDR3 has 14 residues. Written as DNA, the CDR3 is TGTGCCTGGAAAGGGACTTTCTCCTACAATGAGCAGTTCTTC. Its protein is CAWKGTFSYNEQFF.